This paragraph reports one T cell receptor beta chain. Its specificity is unknown. These data originate in a study of vaccination and CD4 T cells after COVID-19. Study summary: Four females and six males made up the convalescents, with two Hispanic. Blood was drawn a median roughly 68 days post second dose, range 14 to 241.

Treatment described: 10-day PBMC culture with coronavirus spike peptide pools or control peptides (ViraFEST assay). With the Oncomine TCR Beta short-read assay, DNA from cultured CD4+ T cells was sequenced. It was from cultured CD4+ T cells that genomic DNA was extracted. MiXCR was run by TCRdb on the PCR reads, yielding one entry per CDR3 protein. The sample holds 16,000 or so distinct CDR3 sequences; around 72% are singletons and the top ten take 8.5% to 10%. Points from the study as a whole: In median terms, SARS-CoV-2-reactive clonotypes went from approximately 21 to 40, a nonsignificant rise.

The CDR3 totals 14 residues. The germline gives CDR1 MNHNS, CDR2 SASEGT. V was shortened by 5 bases and J by 4 bases, with 14 bases between the two germline ends. The clonotype was recovered from a human donor who received a COVID-19 vaccine. The chain employs TRBV6-1 and TRBJ1-2; D is undetermined. Material: CD4+ T cells from blood, cultured in vitro, obtained after SARS-CoV-2 vaccination. The CDR3 coding sequence is TGTGCCAGCAGTCGCCGAAGCGGGAGCTATGGCTACACCTTC. Its protein product is CASSRRSGSYGYTF.